A selection of T cell receptor beta chains follows, all from one sample in a study of CD8 T cells in ankylosing spondylitis. One entry per CDR3 protein, called by TCRdb with MiXCR from the 5' RACE reads. The sample has approximately 250,000 distinct CDR3 sequences, roughly 8.2% seen once; the top ten hold roughly 5%. Sequenced material: blood, either unsorted or a sorted T cell fraction (not recorded which). The receptors were gathered from a female donor with ankylosing spondylitis or in good health (not recorded which). Both conserved end residues are part of each CDR3. D genes are given only for firm matches. Only part of the rows carry a size: once, few, many, or a class if the clone is expanded.

V gene,clone size,D gene,J gene,CDR3 DNA,CDR3 protein
TRBV11-2,.,.,TRBJ2-1,TGTGCCAGCAGCTTAGATCGACTCGGCGGGGATGAGCAGTTCTTC,CASSLDRLGGDEQFF
TRBV2,.,.,TRBJ2-5,TGTGCCAGCAGTGGGACAGTCACGGCCCAGTACTTC,CASSGTVTAQYF
TRBV7-9,.,.,TRBJ1-1,TGTGCCAGCAGCCCTGACACCCTCTACACTGAAGCTTTCTTT,CASSPDTLYTEAFF
TRBV30,few,.,TRBJ1-1,TGTGCCTGGACCCCCGATTGGAACACTGAAGCTTTCTTT,CAWTPDWNTEAFF
TRBV2,many,.,TRBJ2-3,TGTGCCAGCAAACTGACAGCTTCCACCTCGGATACGCAGTATTTT,CASKLTASTSDTQYF
TRBV12-3/TRBV12-4,many,.,TRBJ1-1,TGTGCCAGCAGTCAGGACAGGAACACTGAAGCTTTCTTT,CASSQDRNTEAFF
TRBV7-9,few,TRBD2,TRBJ2-1,TGTGCCAGCAGCGTGACTAGCGGGAGATATGAGCAGTTCTTC,CASSVTSGRYEQFF
TRBV29-1,many,.,TRBJ2-1,TGCAGCGCTACGAGGGGCCATGAGCAGTTCTTC,CSATRGHEQFF
TRBV5-1,many,TRBD1,TRBJ2-5,TGCGCCAGCAGCATGGGACAGGGTACGATGGAGACCCAGTACTTC,CASSMGQGTMETQYF
TRBV24-1,many,.,TRBJ2-1,TGTGCCACAGGGGGAGCCTACAATGAGCAGTTCTTC,CATGGAYNEQFF
TRBV20-1,many,TRBD1,TRBJ1-1,TGCAGCCCCCGGACAGGAGACACTGAAGCTTTCTTT,CSPRTGDTEAFF
TRBV7-8,many,.,TRBJ1-4,TGTGCCAGCAGCTTAGGGGGAATCGGTGAAAAACTGTTTTTT,CASSLGGIGEKLFF
TRBV9,many,.,TRBJ1-5,TGTGCCAGCAGCGCCGGTGTTGGCGATCAGCCCCAGCATTTT,CASSAGVGDQPQHF
TRBV12-3/TRBV12-4,many,TRBD1,TRBJ2-3,TGTGCCAGCAGGCCGACAGGGGCCGATACGCAGTATTTT,CASRPTGADTQYF
TRBV29-1,many,.,TRBJ2-7,TGCAGCGTTGAAGATCTGAGTTACGAGCAGTACTTC,CSVEDLSYEQYF
TRBV7-2,.,.,TRBJ2-5,TGTGCCAGCAGCCTAGCCGAGACCCGGTACTTC,CASSLAETRYF
TRBV25-1,.,TRBD2,TRBJ2-7,TGTGCCAGCAGTGCATCAATGGGAGGGACGGAAGAGCAGTACTTC,CASSASMGGTEEQYF
TRBV5-1,many,.,TRBJ2-5,TGCGCCAGCTCCAACGGGGCAGGGGTAGAGACCCAGTACTTC,CASSNGAGVETQYF
TRBV4-3,many,.,TRBJ2-7,TGCGCCAGCAGCCAGGCGCGGACAGCTGCTAACTACGAGCAGTACTTC,CASSQARTAANYEQYF
TRBV24-1,.,TRBD1,TRBJ2-5,TGTGCCACCAGTGATAGCGGGACAGGGGAACAGGAGGCCCAGTACTTC,CATSDSGTGEQEAQYF
TRBV10-1,many,TRBD2,TRBJ2-3,TGCGCCAGCAGCCCAGGACTAGCGTCAGATACGCAGTATTTT,CASSPGLASDTQYF
TRBV25-1,many,.,TRBJ1-2,TGTGCCAGCAGCGCGACAGGCTATGGCTACACCTTC,CASSATGYGYTF
TRBV20-1,few,.,TRBJ2-1,TGCAGTGCTGCCCTCGCGTGGCAGTTCTTC,CSAALAWQFF
TRBV10-3,many,TRBD1,TRBJ1-5,TGTGCCATCAGCGCTACAGGGGGATACGGCAATCAGCCCCAGCATTTT,CAISATGGYGNQPQHF
TRBV4-3,many,.,TRBJ2-7,TGCGCCAGCAGCCAAGGATGGAGGCGGCCTTACGAGCAGTACTTC,CASSQGWRRPYEQYF
TRBV20-1,many,.,TRBJ2-3,TGCAGTGCTGTCCCCCCCTCCGGAGACGGAGATACGCAGTATTTT,CSAVPPSGDGDTQYF
TRBV4-3,many,TRBD2,TRBJ2-2,TGCGCCAGCAGCCAAAACGATGGGACTAGCCCTCCGAACACCGGGGAGCTGTTTTTT,CASSQNDGTSPPNTGELFF
TRBV12-5,many,.,TRBJ2-4,TGTGCTAGTGGTGTTACAAACATTCAGTACTTC,CASGVTNIQYF
TRBV11-3,.,.,TRBJ2-1,TGTGCCAGCAGCGAAACTCACAATGAGCAGTTCTTC,CASSETHNEQFF
TRBV29-1,many,TRBD2,TRBJ2-7,TGCAGCGTTACTGCCCCGGGACTAGCGGGAGTAGTGCAGTACTTC,CSVTAPGLAGVVQYF
TRBV5-5,.,.,TRBJ1-1,TGTGCCAGCAGCCAGGACGACATGAACACTGAAGCTTTCTTT,CASSQDDMNTEAFF
TRBV7-3,many,TRBD2,TRBJ2-1,TGTGCCAGCAGCTTAAGTAGGGGACTAGGTAACAATGAGCAGTTCTTC,CASSLSRGLGNNEQFF
TRBV4-3,many,.,TRBJ2-7,TGCGCCAGCAGCCAAGATTTAAGGCAGGATTGGTACGAGCAGTACTTC,CASSQDLRQDWYEQYF
TRBV20-1,many,TRBD1,TRBJ1-2,TGCAGTGCCTATATCGGGACAGGGTTAGATGGCTACACCTTC,CSAYIGTGLDGYTF
TRBV18,many,.,TRBJ2-2,TGTGCCAGCTCACCATTTGGGGAAGGCACCGGGGAGCTGTTTTTT,CASSPFGEGTGELFF
TRBV4-2,many,.,TRBJ1-2,TGTGCCAGCAGCCTCAGTGGCGGGTCCATCCAGGTGGGCTACACCTTC,CASSLSGGSIQVGYTF
TRBV5-1,many,.,TRBJ2-3,TGCGCCAGCAGCTTGGAGGGTAGGGTTGGTACGCAGTATTTT,CASSLEGRVGTQYF
TRBV6-1,many,.,TRBJ2-7,TGTGCCAGCAGTGAATCTGGACAAGCGTACGAGCAGTACTTC,CASSESGQAYEQYF
TRBV3-1,many,.,TRBJ2-7,TGTGCCAGCAGCCAAGGAAGAGCGGGCCTCTACGAGCAGTACTTC,CASSQGRAGLYEQYF
TRBV20-1,many,TRBD2,TRBJ2-3,TGCAGTGCTAACCCCTCGGGCGGGAGTGCTGGCACAGATACGCAGTATTTT,CSANPSGGSAGTDTQYF
TRBV6-2/TRBV6-3,.,TRBD2,TRBJ2-7,TGTGCCAGCAGTTACTCGAGGGCGGGAGGCGGCTACGAGCAGTACTTC,CASSYSRAGGGYEQYF
TRBV20-1,many,.,TRBJ1-5,TGCAGTGCTAGAGGGGGAGGGCATGGGAATCAGCCCCAGCATTTT,CSARGGGHGNQPQHF
TRBV5-7,.,.,TRBJ2-1,TGTGCCAGCAGCCCTGGACTGCTCCATGAGCAGTTCTTC,CASSPGLLHEQFF
TRBV19,few,TRBD1,TRBJ1-3,TGTGCCAGTAGTAGTCTTGGACAGGGATACTCTGGAAACACCATATATTTT,CASSSLGQGYSGNTIYF